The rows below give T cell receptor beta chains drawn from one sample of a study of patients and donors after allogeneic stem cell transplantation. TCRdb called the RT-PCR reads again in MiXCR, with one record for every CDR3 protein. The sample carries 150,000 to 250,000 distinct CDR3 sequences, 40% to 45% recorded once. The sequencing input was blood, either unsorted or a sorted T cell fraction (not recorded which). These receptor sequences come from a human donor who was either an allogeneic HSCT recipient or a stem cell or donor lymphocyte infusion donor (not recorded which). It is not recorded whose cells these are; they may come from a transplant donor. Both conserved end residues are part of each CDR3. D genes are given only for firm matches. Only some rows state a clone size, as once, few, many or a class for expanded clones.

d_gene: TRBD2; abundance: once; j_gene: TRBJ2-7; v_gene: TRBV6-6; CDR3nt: TGTGCCAGCAGTTACGGGCTAGCGGCCTACGAGCAGTACTTC; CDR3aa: CASSYGLAAYEQYF
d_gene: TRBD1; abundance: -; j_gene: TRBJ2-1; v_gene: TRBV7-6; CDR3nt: TGTGCCAGCAGCCGATTACAGGGGGCGCGTAATGAGCAGTTCTTC; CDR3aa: CASSRLQGARNEQFF
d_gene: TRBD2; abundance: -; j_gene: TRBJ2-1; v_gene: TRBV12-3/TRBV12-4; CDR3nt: TGTGCCAGCAGGAAACTAGCGGACGCTTACAATGAGCAGTTCTTC; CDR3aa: CASRKLADAYNEQFF
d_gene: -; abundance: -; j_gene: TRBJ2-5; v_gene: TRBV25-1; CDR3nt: TGTGCCAGCAGTGAACCTTCCCTTTGGGGCGGATCAACAGAGACCCAGTACTTC; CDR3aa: CASSEPSLWGGSTETQYF
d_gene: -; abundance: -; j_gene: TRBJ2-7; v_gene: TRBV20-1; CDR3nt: TGCAGTGCATCTCAAGTTTACGAGCAGTACTTC; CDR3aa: CSASQVYEQYF
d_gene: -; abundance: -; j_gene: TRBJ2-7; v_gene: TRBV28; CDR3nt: TGTGCCAGCAGTTTCCATGGACAGAGTGGTATTTTCGGGCAGTACTTC; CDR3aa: CASSFHGQSGIFGQYF
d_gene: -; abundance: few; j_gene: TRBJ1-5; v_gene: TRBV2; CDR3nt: TGTGCCAGCAGTGGGGTCGAGGCCCTGGGGGACCAGCCCCAGCATTTT; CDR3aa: CASSGVEALGDQPQHF
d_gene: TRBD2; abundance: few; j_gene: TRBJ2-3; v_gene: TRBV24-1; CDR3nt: TGTGCCACCAGTGAGTCGGGAGGGCTTGCAGATACGCAGTATTTT; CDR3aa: CATSESGGLADTQYF
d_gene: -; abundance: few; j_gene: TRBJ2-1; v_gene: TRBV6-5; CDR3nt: TGTGCCAGCAGTATCACAGGGCCCCTGTACAATGAGCAGTTCTTC; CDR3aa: CASSITGPLYNEQFF
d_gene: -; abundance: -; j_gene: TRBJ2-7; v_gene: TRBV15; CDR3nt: TGTGCCACCAGCAGAGATCTGCAGGGATTCAACGAGCAGTACTTC; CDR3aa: CATSRDLQGFNEQYF
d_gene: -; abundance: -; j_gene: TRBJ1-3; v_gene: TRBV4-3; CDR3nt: TGCGCCAGCAGCCAGGGAAACTCTGGAAACACCATATATTTT; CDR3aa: CASSQGNSGNTIYF
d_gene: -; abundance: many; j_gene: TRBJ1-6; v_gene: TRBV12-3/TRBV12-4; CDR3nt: TGTGCCAGCAGTCGAACGGGACTGTATGATTCACCCCTCCACTTT; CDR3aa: CASSRTGLYDSPLHF
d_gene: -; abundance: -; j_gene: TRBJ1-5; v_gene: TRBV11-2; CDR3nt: TGTGCCAGCAGCCCGGACGGGGCGCAGCCCCAGCATTTT; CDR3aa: CASSPDGAQPQHF
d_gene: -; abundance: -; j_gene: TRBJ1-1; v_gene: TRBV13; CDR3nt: TGTGCCAGCAATTGGAGGGGCACCGGTTTGACTGAAGCTTTCTTT; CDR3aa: CASNWRGTGLTEAFF
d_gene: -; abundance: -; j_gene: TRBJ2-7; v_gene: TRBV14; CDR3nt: TGTGCCAGCAGCCCCGTCGCGCGCCGTTACGAGCAGTACTTC; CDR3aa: CASSPVARRYEQYF
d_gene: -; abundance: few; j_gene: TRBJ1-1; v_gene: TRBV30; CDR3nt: TGTGCCTGGAGTAAATACGAACTGAACACTGAAGCTTTCTTT; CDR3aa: CAWSKYELNTEAFF